The 11 T cell receptor beta chains below were found in one sample sequenced in a study of control samples from healthy donors and cancer patients. The data were produced by immunoSEQ multiplex PCR, yet TCRdb's version contains in-frame clones alone and is incomplete. Here the sample spans about 140,000 clones, around 90% being singletons. The sequenced material came from blood. The receptors were sampled from a man under 40 in good health.

The J gene is TRBJ1-2, the V gene TRBV6-1, with D hard to call. The CDR3 totals 14 residues. Per the germline V gene, CDR1 is MNHNS and CDR2 is SASEGT. Trimming pared 2 bases from V and 4 bases from J, leaving 11 bases between. In nucleotides, the CDR3 is TGTGCCAGCAGTGAAACCCAGACCCGCTATGGCTACACCTTC. Translating gives CASSETQTRYGYTF.

The chain combines TRBV19 with TRBJ2-6; unclear D gene. CDR3 length equals 16 residues. Trimming took off 10 bases at V and 0 bases at J, with 16 bases between the two ends. Germline V lookup: CDR1 LNHDA, CDR2 SQIVND (reference sequence). The CDR3 protein is CATLVASSSGANVLTF. The CDR3 nucleotides read TGTGCCACCCTGGTGGCTTCTAGCTCTGGGGCCAACGTCCTGACTTTC.

The chain links TRBV7-2 to TRBJ1-4, with no clear D. Germline-derived CDR1 and CDR2 are SGHTA and FQGNSA. The length of the CDR3 is 15 residues. With 2 bases removed from V and 3 bases from J, the gap between germline ends came to 10 bases. The CDR3 spells CASSLYEVANEKLFF. CDR3 nucleotides: TGTGCCAGCAGCTTATATGAGGTGGCTAATGAAAAACTGTTTTTT.

J is TRBJ1-1 and V is TRBV19, with 8 bases lining up with TRBD1. CDR3 length: 14 residues. J was trimmed by 0 bases and V by 7 bases; bases with no gene match: 4. Germline V gene sequence: CDR1 LNHDA, CDR2 SQIVND (reference sequence). CDR3 sequence reads: CASMAGGLNTEAFF. DNA of the CDR3: TGTGCCAGTATGGCAGGGGGCCTGAACACTGAAGCTTTCTTT.

The chain couples TRBV28 to TRBJ2-7; no reliable D call. CDR3 length: 14 residues. The V and J ends lost 3 bases and 4 bases respectively, with 13 bases between them. In germline, CDR1 is MDHEN, CDR2 SYDVKM. CDR3 coding DNA: TGTGCCAGCAGTTTCTCCAGAAGTTTATACGAGCAGTACTTC. Protein: CASSFSRSLYEQYF.

The chain combines TRBV19 with TRBJ1-4; possible D gene TRBD1, 6 bases. The germline V and J ends were trimmed by 8 bases and 6 bases, with 19 bases remaining between them. Germline-derived CDR1 and CDR2 are LNHDA and SQIVND (reference sequence). The CDR3 totals 15 residues. Here the CDR3 DNA reads TGTGCCAGTCGTCAAAGGGGGTTCCGGGATGAAAAACTGTTTTTT. Its translation is CASRQRGFRDEKLFF.

The chain has TRBV4-1 and TRBJ1-4; D might be TRBD1 (6 bases). CDR1 MGHRA and CDR2 YSYEKL come from the germline V gene. Trimming pared 4 bases from V and 0 bases from J, leaving 9 bases between. The CDR3 is 15 amino acids. The CDR3 reads CASSLRQATNEKLFF. The CDR3, as DNA: TGCGCCAGCAGCCTCCGACAGGCAACTAATGAAAAACTGTTTTTT.

J is TRBJ2-1 and V is TRBV7-9; D might be TRBD1 (6 bases). V was pared by 5 bases and J by 8 bases, with 13 bases between. Looked up from germline, CDR1 is SEHNR and CDR2 is FQNEAQ (reference sequence). This CDR3 has 13 residues. The CDR3 DNA is TGTGCCAGCAGCCCCCCCAGGGGTCATGAGCAGTTCTTC. It translates to CASSPPRGHEQFF.

J is TRBJ1-5 and V is TRBV27; 9 bases line up with TRBD1. CDR3 length: 17 amino acids. Trimming at V came to 1 base and at J to 3 bases, leaving 7 bases not matched to a gene. Germline loops: CDR1 MNHEY, CDR2 SMNVEV (reference sequence). This CDR3 reads CASSLYGTGYNNQPQHF. The CDR3 bases are TGTGCCAGCAGTTTATATGGGACAGGGTATAACAATCAGCCCCAGCATTTT.

V gene TRBV3-1 (or the pseudogene TRBV3-2) combines with J gene TRBJ2-3; 7 nucleotides agree with TRBD2. Per the germline V gene, CDR1 is LGHDT and CDR2 is YNNKEL (reference sequence). The CDR3 runs to 16 residues. V dropped 5 bases and J dropped 3; count of bases not matched to a gene: 11. The CDR3 here is CASSSMGGVRTDTQYF. The CDR3 nucleotides read TGTGCCAGCAGCTCTATGGGGGGGGTAAGAACAGATACGCAGTATTTT.

The CDR3, as DNA: TGTGCCAGCAGCCAGCCGGGGGGCTCTGGAAACACCATATATTTT. Amino acids: CASSQPGGSGNTIYF. The rearrangement uses TRBV5-6 and TRBJ1-3; possibly TRBD1 for D (5 bases). This CDR3 has 15 amino acids. Between the trimmed V and J ends, which lost 4 bases and 0 bases, there was a span of 11 bases. Germline CDR1 and CDR2: SGHDT and YYEEEE.